This T cell receptor beta chain was found in a study of cytomegalovirus exposure and HLA in healthy donors. Study-wide results and limits: Presence/absence results assume similar sequencing depth per donor, which may not hold. There were several of the most significant clusters that appeared linked to common viral pathogens in a later analysis.

The PCR ran on 60 Vbeta and 13 Jbeta primers. The assay was immunoSEQ multiplex PCR, and TCRdb's table has in-frame clones only and misses some. The data contain about 110,000 clones, around 85% of them singletons. CDR3 length: 13 residues. Germline V gives CDR1 LGHNA, CDR2 YNFKEQ. V lost 2 bases and J lost 8; bases outside the gene matches: 4. Comments on this clone: Its antigen is currently unknown.

Sample: PBMCs. The V and J genes are TRBV4-2 and TRBJ1-1; 8 nucleotides line up with TRBD1. This receptor was obtained from a man aged 25 to 40 in good health and CMV-seronegative. Here the CDR3 DNA reads TGTGCCAGCAGCCAACCACAGGGGGACGAAGCTTTCTTT. Translated, it gives CASSQPQGDEAFF.